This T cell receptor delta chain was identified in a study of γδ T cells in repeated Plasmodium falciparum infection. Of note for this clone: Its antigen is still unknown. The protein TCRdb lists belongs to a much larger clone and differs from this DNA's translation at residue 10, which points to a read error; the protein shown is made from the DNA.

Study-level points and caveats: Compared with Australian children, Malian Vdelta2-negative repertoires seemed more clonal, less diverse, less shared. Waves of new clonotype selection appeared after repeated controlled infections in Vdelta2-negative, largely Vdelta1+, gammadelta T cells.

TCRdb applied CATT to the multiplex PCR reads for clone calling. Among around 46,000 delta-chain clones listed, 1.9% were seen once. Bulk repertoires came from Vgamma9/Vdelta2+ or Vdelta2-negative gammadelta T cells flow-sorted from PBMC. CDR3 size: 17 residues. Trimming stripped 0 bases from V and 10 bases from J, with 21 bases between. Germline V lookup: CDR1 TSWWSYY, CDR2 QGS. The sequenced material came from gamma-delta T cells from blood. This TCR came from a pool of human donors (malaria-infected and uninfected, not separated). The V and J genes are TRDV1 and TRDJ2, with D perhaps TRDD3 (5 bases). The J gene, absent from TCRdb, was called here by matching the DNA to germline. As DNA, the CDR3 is TGTGCTCTTGGGGAACTTTATAGAACTGGTTACCGAAAACAACTCTTCTTT. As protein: CALGELYRTGYRKQLFF.